Listed below are T cell receptor beta chains from one sample, sequenced in a study of T cell repertoires in cytomegalovirus infection. For these TCRs, the target antigens are not known. MiXCR, run by TCRdb on the reads, gives a single entry per CDR3 protein. The table lists fewer than 650,000 distinct CDR3 sequences, around two fifths of them singletons, with 40% to 60% in the top ten. Sequences were derived from cultured PBMCs, sampled from culture after CMV antigen stimulation. These receptors were taken from a human donor in good health (CMV status not recorded). Some clones in this sample may be carry-over from other donors' samples. Each CDR3 is given with its conserved first and last residue. The D gene is left open where the match is weak. Clone sizes are given selectively: once, few, many, or a class where the clone is expanded.

TRBJ2-3,.,.,TRBV12-3/TRBV12-4,CASSLSPLVTQYF,TGTGCCAGCAGTTTATCCCCGTTGGTTACGCAGTATTTT
TRBJ2-1,.,.,TRBV24-1,CATSSDRRFNNEQFF,TGTGCCACCAGTTCAGACAGGAGATTTAACAATGAGCAGTTCTTC
TRBJ2-3,.,.,TRBV6-5,CASRVPSTDTQYF,TGTGCCAGCAGGGTTCCGAGCACAGATACGCAGTATTTT
TRBJ2-5,few,.,TRBV5-4,CASSSGGSEETQYF,TGTGCCAGCAGCTCCGGGGGATCGGAGGAGACCCAGTACTTC
TRBJ2-2,.,TRBD1,TRBV27,CASSHKRDRGTGELFF,TGTGCCAGCAGCCACAAGCGGGACAGGGGTACCGGGGAGCTGTTTTTT
TRBJ2-1,.,TRBD2,TRBV3-1,CASSLALAGTRNEQFF,TGTGCCAGCAGCCTCGCGCTAGCGGGGACACGGAATGAGCAGTTCTTC
TRBJ2-7,few,TRBD2,TRBV4-1,CASSLHNSGGISYEQYF,TGTGCCAGCAGCCTACATAATAGCGGGGGGATCTCCTACGAGCAGTACTTC
TRBJ2-2,.,.,TRBV7-6,CASSLVNSGLTGELFF,TGTGCCAGCAGCTTAGTTAACTCGGGGCTCACCGGGGAGCTGTTTTTT
TRBJ2-5,few,.,TRBV7-6,CASSYSDSQETQYF,TGTGCCAGCAGCTATAGCGATTCCCAAGAGACCCAGTACTTC
TRBJ1-2,few,.,TRBV28,CASSSPGTYGYTF,TGTGCCAGCAGTTCTCCAGGAACGTATGGCTACACCTTC
TRBJ1-1,many,.,TRBV12-3/TRBV12-4,CASSPGTVNTEAFF,TGTGCCAGCAGCCCCGGGACGGTCAACACTGAAGCTTTCTTT
TRBJ2-2,.,.,TRBV12-3/TRBV12-4,CASSTGAPHTGELFF,TGTGCCAGCTCCACGGGGGCGCCCCACACCGGGGAGCTGTTTTTT
TRBJ1-2,many,TRBD1,TRBV7-2,CASRPRLRTGWGYGYTF,TGTGCCAGCAGACCTAGACTAAGGACAGGGTGGGGGTATGGCTACACCTTC
TRBJ1-2,once,.,TRBV10-3,CAISPGGVRGYTF,TGTGCCATCAGCCCCGGGGGTGTGAGGGGCTACACCTTC
TRBJ2-1,.,TRBD2,TRBV5-4,CASSFRLAGSYNEQFF,TGTGCCAGCAGCTTTCGACTAGCGGGCTCCTACAATGAGCAGTTCTTC
TRBJ1-5,few,.,TRBV6-1,CASSEVPPGSQPQHF,TGTGCCAGCAGTGAAGTTCCGCCGGGAAGCCAGCCCCAGCATTTT
TRBJ2-1,once,TRBD2,TRBV12-3/TRBV12-4,CASSFPSGRSSNEQFF,TGTGCCAGCAGTTTCCCAAGCGGGAGAAGTTCCAATGAGCAGTTCTTC
TRBJ2-7,few,.,TRBV14,CASSQDPPVSGPYEQYF,TGTGCCAGCAGCCAAGACCCCCCTGTTAGTGGACCCTACGAGCAGTACTTC
TRBJ1-5,few,TRBD1,TRBV7-2,CASSLSRDRTLYQPQHF,TGTGCCAGCAGCCTATCCCGGGACAGAACTCTTTATCAGCCCCAGCATTTT
TRBJ2-5,.,TRBD2,TRBV6-1,CASFSGGAGGGETQYF,TGTGCCAGCTTCTCCGGGGGGGCTGGCGGAGGAGAGACCCAGTACTTC
TRBJ2-3,.,.,TRBV20-1,CSAGDLLITDTQYF,TGCAGTGCTGGAGACCTACTAATCACAGATACGCAGTATTTT
TRBJ1-5,.,.,TRBV12-3/TRBV12-4,CASSPGYGSNSNQPQHF,TGTGCCAGCAGCCCGGGCTACGGCAGCAATAGCAATCAGCCCCAGCATTTT
TRBJ2-7,.,.,TRBV11-2,CASSLEPFPYEQYF,TGTGCCAGCAGCTTAGAGCCGTTCCCCTACGAGCAGTACTTC
TRBJ1-5,.,.,TRBV7-2,CASSPAGHMGNQPQHF,TGTGCCAGCAGCCCCGCCGGACATATGGGGAATCAGCCCCAGCATTTT
TRBJ2-4,many,.,TRBV7-2,CASSSRVAKNIQYF,TGTGCCAGCAGCTCCAGGGTAGCCAAAAACATTCAGTACTTC
TRBJ2-1,.,TRBD2,TRBV7-2,CASSLDSGFRYNEQFF,TGTGCCAGCAGCTTAGATAGCGGGTTTCGCTACAATGAGCAGTTCTTC
TRBJ2-1,.,.,TRBV6-5,CASSAEFF,TGTGCCAGCAGTGCGGAGTTCTTC
TRBJ1-6,.,.,TRBV7-2,CASTNWNSPLHF,TGTGCCAGCACGAATTGGAATTCACCCCTCCACTTT
TRBJ2-1,.,TRBD1,TRBV11-2,CASSLYRGHSYNEQFF,TGTGCCAGCAGCTTATACAGGGGCCATTCCTACAATGAGCAGTTCTTC
TRBJ2-2,.,.,TRBV7-2,CASSRRDFYTGELFF,TGTGCCAGCAGCCGTCGGGACTTTTACACCGGGGAGCTGTTTTTT
TRBJ2-5,.,.,TRBV7-2,CASSLDAGPETQYF,TGTGCCAGCAGCTTAGACGCCGGGCCGGAGACCCAGTACTTC
TRBJ2-3,.,.,TRBV12-3/TRBV12-4,CASTPWETDTQYF,TGTGCCAGCACCCCGTGGGAAACCGATACGCAGTATTTT
TRBJ2-1,.,.,TRBV4-1,CASSQAIGPHNEQFF,TGCGCCAGCAGCCAGGCAATCGGACCCCACAATGAGCAGTTCTTC
TRBJ1-5,.,.,TRBV7-8,CASSLRGEFQPQHF,TGTGCCAGCAGCTTACGGGGTGAGTTTCAGCCCCAGCATTTT
TRBJ2-4,few,.,TRBV20-1,CSARDSGGIKNIQYF,TGCAGTGCTAGAGACAGTGGGGGGATTAAAAACATTCAGTACTTC
TRBJ2-2,.,TRBD1,TRBV11-2,CASRTQGANTGELFF,TGTGCCAGCAGGACCCAGGGGGCGAACACCGGGGAGCTGTTTTTT
TRBJ1-1,few,.,TRBV12-3/TRBV12-4,CASSGPYPYTGTEAFF,TGTGCCAGCAGTGGGCCCTACCCCTACACTGGTACTGAAGCTTTCTTT
TRBJ1-2,.,.,TRBV7-4,CASSPVGVGGYTF,TGTGCCAGCAGCCCTGTGGGCGTAGGCGGCTACACCTTC
TRBJ2-6,few,.,TRBV6-1,CASSKGGVRLRDGANVLTF,TGTGCCAGCAGTAAAGGGGGGGTCCGTTTGAGGGATGGGGCCAACGTCCTGACTTTC
TRBJ1-5,.,.,TRBV6-2/TRBV6-3,CASRRGHPTTGQPQHF,TGTGCCAGCAGGCGGGGACACCCCACCACCGGTCAGCCCCAGCATTTT
TRBJ1-5,few,TRBD1,TRBV20-1,CSAREGGSNQPQHF,TGCAGTGCTAGAGAAGGGGGCAGCAATCAGCCCCAGCATTTT
TRBJ2-7,.,.,TRBV7-2,CASSLAGGGSYEQYF,TGTGCCAGCAGCTTGGCTGGGGGCGGCTCCTACGAGCAGTACTTC
TRBJ2-3,.,TRBD1,TRBV12-3/TRBV12-4,CASSPKTGVDTQYF,TGTGCCAGCAGCCCGAAAACAGGGGTAGATACGCAGTATTTT
TRBJ2-5,.,.,TRBV7-2,CASSLAGPKGTQYF,TGTGCCAGCAGCTTAGCGGGACCTAAGGGGACCCAGTACTTC
TRBJ1-2,few,.,TRBV7-2,CASSFDHGNYGYTF,TGTGCCAGCAGCTTCGACCACGGGAACTATGGCTACACCTTC
TRBJ1-5,.,.,TRBV9,CASSTGTDYQPQHF,TGTGCCAGCAGTACAGGGACGGATTATCAGCCCCAGCATTTT
TRBJ2-7,.,.,TRBV5-1,CASSHDGSPRYEQYF,TGCGCCAGCAGCCACGACGGATCTCCCCGCTACGAGCAGTACTTC
TRBJ2-7,.,.,TRBV4-1,CASSLWTGYEQYF,TGCGCCAGCAGCCTGTGGACGGGATACGAGCAGTACTTC
TRBJ1-2,.,.,TRBV27,CASSRPGSYGYTF,TGTGCCAGCAGCCGTCCAGGGTCCTATGGCTACACCTTC